The 25 T cell receptor beta chains below come from one sample, sequenced in a study of shared clonotypes between healthy human individuals. TCRdb keeps only in-frame clones here, not all; method: immunoSEQ multiplex PCR. The sample records 2,500,000 or so clones, 90% to 95% being singletons. Sequenced: naive CD4+ T cells sorted from blood. Subset reported: CD45RA+ positively selected. The receptor set was obtained from a man aged 18 to 29 in good health.

V and J are TRBV27 and TRBJ1-1; tentative D call: TRBD1 (6 bases). CDR1 and CDR2 (germline): MNHEY, SMNVEV (reference sequence). The CDR3 has 14 amino acids. Trimming stripped 3 bases from V and 7 bases from J, with 15 bases between. In DNA form, the CDR3 reads TGTGCCAGCAGTTTGGGGGGCCAGTGGGGTGAAGCTTTCTTT. Protein: CASSLGGQWGEAFF.

The rearrangement joins TRBV10-1 to TRBJ2-7; the match to TRBD1 covers 8 bases. This CDR3 has 13 amino acids. Germline-derived CDR1 and CDR2 are WNHNN and SYGVQD (reference sequence). The J segment lost 3 bases and the V segment lost 7 bases, leaving 5 bases of the junction unmatched. CDR3 in amino acids: CASKRTGSYEQYF. As DNA, the CDR3 is TGCGCCAGCAAACGGACAGGGAGCTACGAGCAGTACTTC.

The rearrangement joins TRBV6-5 to TRBJ2-3, with 8 bases aligning to TRBD2. The J segment lost 2 bases and the V segment lost 8 bases, leaving 9 bases of the junction unmatched. Germline CDR1 is MNHEY and CDR2 is SVGAGI. This CDR3 comprises 15 residues. CDR3 DNA sequence: TGTGCCAGCGGATCCGGGACTAGGTCCACAGATACGCAGTATTTT. Residues: CASGSGTRSTDTQYF.

Here the CDR3 reads CAITLGAGNTIYF. CDR3 bases: TGTGCCATCACGTTGGGTGCGGGAAACACCATATATTTT. The chain links TRBV10-3 to TRBJ1-3; no definite D call. CDR1 and CDR2 (germline): ENHRY, SYGVKD. V shed 7 bases and J shed 4 bases, with 11 bases lying between them. The CDR3 is 13 amino acids.

V is TRBV27 and J is TRBJ2-7; 9 bases fit TRBD1. J gave up 3 bases and V 2 bases, and 11 bases lay outside the gene matches. Germline assignment: CDR1 MNHEY and CDR2 SMNVEV (reference sequence). CDR3 length equals 17 residues. The CDR3 sequence: CASSLRIPGQGDYEQYF. The CDR3, as DNA: TGTGCCAGCAGTTTAAGGATACCGGGACAGGGTGACTACGAGCAGTACTTC.

The J gene is TRBJ2-3, the V gene TRBV10-3, with 12 bases identical to TRBD2. Germline values: CDR1 ENHRY, CDR2 SYGVKD. The CDR3 spans 15 residues. V shed 6 bases and J 2 bases; nucleotides not matched to a gene: 3. The CDR3 loop is CAIRRLAGDTDTQYF. CDR3 DNA: TGTGCCATCAGAAGACTAGCGGGAGACACAGATACGCAGTATTTT.

The rearrangement links TRBV4-1 to TRBJ1-4, with D unclear. V was clipped by 1 base and J by 0 bases, with 9 bases between them. The CDR3 spans 16 residues. Germline V lookup: CDR1 MGHRA, CDR2 YSYEKL. The CDR3: CASSQGRDSTNEKLFF. The CDR3 nucleotides are TGCGCCAGCAGCCAAGGCCGGGATTCAACTAATGAAAAACTGTTTTTT.

The chain is built from TRBV11-2 and TRBJ1-2; no firm D call. The V and J ends lost 4 bases and 6 bases respectively, with 6 bases between them. The V gene's germline CDR1 is SGHAT and CDR2 FQNNGV. This CDR3 region has 11 residues. The CDR3 protein is CASSSFDGYTF. The CDR3 DNA reads TGTGCCAGCAGCTCCTTCGATGGCTACACCTTC.

The gene calls are TRBV27 and TRBJ2-5, with TRBD1 as a possible D gene (7 bases). Looked up from germline, CDR1 is MNHEY and CDR2 is SMNVEV (reference sequence). Deletions cut 5 bases from V and 9 bases from J, with 22 bases between. There are 15 residues in the CDR3. The DNA for the CDR3 is TGTGCCAGCAGTGGCAGGGGGTGGGGGGCCGAGGCCCAGTACTTC. Protein: CASSGRGWGAEAQYF.

The rearrangement uses TRBV2 and TRBJ2-5, with 9 bases matching TRBD2. Per the germline V gene, CDR1 is SNHLY and CDR2 is FYNNEI. The CDR3 runs to 14 residues. V was pared by 6 bases and J by 7 bases, with 9 bases of the junction left unmatched. The CDR3 loop reads CASREREVLGTQYF. Here the CDR3 DNA reads TGTGCCAGCAGGGAGCGGGAGGTTTTGGGGACCCAGTACTTC. Looking up the rest from reference TRBV2 and TRBJ2-5 gives the full variable domain: EPEVTQTPSHQVTQMGQEVILRCVPISNHLYFYWYRQILGQKVEFLVSFYNNEISEKSEIFDDQFSVERPDGSNFTLKIRSTKLEDSAMYFCASREREVLGTQYFGPGTRLLVL.

Details on this clone: The sample holds other DNA sequences that translate to the same CDR3. The chain is built from TRBV18 and TRBJ1-5; maybe TRBD1 (6 bases). Germline V lookup: CDR1 KGHSH, CDR2 LQKENI. This CDR3 comprises 15 residues. The V and J ends lost 0 bases and 2 bases respectively, with 8 bases between them. CDR3 DNA: TGTGCCAGCTCACCACCCTCAGGGGGCAATCAGCCCCAGCATTTT. This translates into CASSPPSGGNQPQHF. Using reference TRBV18 and TRBJ1-5 for the parts outside the CDR3, the full variable domain is NAGVMQNPRHLVRRRGQEARLRCSPMKGHSHVYWYRQLPEEGLKFMVYLQKENIIDESGMPKERFSAEFPKEGPSILRIQQVVRGDSAAYFCASSPPSGGNQPQHFGDGTRLSIL.

The chain combines TRBV7-2 with TRBJ2-3; D perhaps matches TRBD2 (6 bases). CDR3 length equals 15 residues. Germline lookup yields CDR1 SGHTA and CDR2 FQGNSA. The V end was cut by 5 bases, the J end by 1 base, with 13 bases between. CDR3 amino acids: CASSRRQRGTDTQYF. CDR3 DNA: TGTGCCAGCAGCCGCCGCCAGCGGGGCACAGATACGCAGTATTTT.

V is TRBV5-1 and J is TRBJ2-7; 12 bases map to TRBD2. The junction had 2 bases not matched to a gene; V was cut back by 4 bases and J by 3 bases. Germline CDR1 SGHRS, CDR2 YFSETQ. This CDR3 comprises 14 residues. CDR3 amino acids: CASSRTSGDYEQYF. DNA for the CDR3: TGCGCCAGCAGCAGGACTAGCGGGGACTACGAGCAGTACTTC. The complete variable domain, with remaining parts taken from reference TRBV5-1 and TRBJ2-7, reads KAGVTQTPRYLIKTRGQQVTLSCSPISGHRSVSWYQQTPGQGLQFLFEYFSETQRNKGNFPGRFSGRQFSNSRSEMNVSTLELGDSALYLCASSRTSGDYEQYFGPGTRLTVT.

The chain recombines TRBV6-1 with TRBJ1-5; D is uncertain. The germline V gene encodes CDR1 MNHNS and CDR2 SASEGT. The ends were cut back, 3 bases at V and 5 bases at J, with 17 bases in the middle. This CDR3 is 16 amino acids long. CDR3: CASSDRTAFGYQPQHF. As DNA, the CDR3 is TGTGCCAGCAGTGATCGGACGGCATTCGGGTATCAGCCCCAGCATTTT.

As for this clone: Other DNA sequences in this specimen translate into the identical CDR3. The gene calls are TRBV11-1 and TRBJ1-1; D remains unclear. This CDR3 spans 13 amino acids. Trimming removed 3 bases at V and 3 bases at J, with 8 bases between. The germline CDR1 and CDR2 sequences are SGHAT and FQDESV (reference sequence). In nucleotides, the CDR3 is TGTGCCAGCAGCTTTGGGCAGTACACTGAAGCTTTCTTT. This sequence encodes CASSFGQYTEAFF.

The CDR3 region has the DNA TGTGCCAGCAGCTTCGGCCCGGGGACAAACTACGAGCAGTACTTC. Translating it yields CASSFGPGTNYEQYF. This chain connects TRBV11-2 to TRBJ2-7, with a possible D match to TRBD1 (6 bases). The V end lost 3 bases, the J end lost 3 bases, and 15 bases lay between the germline ends. The CDR3 consists of 15 residues. In germline, CDR1 is SGHAT, CDR2 FQNNGV.

The V call is TRBV7-2, the J call TRBJ2-7; perhaps TRBD1 as D (6 bases). The germline V gene encodes CDR1 SGHTA and CDR2 FQGNSA. The CDR3 contains 15 residues. V was pared by 4 bases and J by 0 bases, with 13 bases between. CDR3 sequence: CASSYGQFSSYEQYF. DNA of the CDR3: TGTGCCAGCAGCTATGGACAGTTCAGCTCCTACGAGCAGTACTTC.

CDR3 nucleotides: TGTGCCAGCAGCTTACCCGGGACAGGGTTCGGAAACACCATATATTTT. This codes for CASSLPGTGFGNTIYF. This sequence joins TRBV5-6 and TRBJ1-3, with 9 bases that match TRBD1. The CDR3 is 16 residues long. From germline, CDR1 is SGHDT and CDR2 YYEEEE. Trimming took 2 bases from V and 4 from J; bases not matched to a gene: 7.

Details on this clone: The sample has other DNA sequences that encode this CDR3 too. The chain couples TRBV30 to TRBJ1-3; 7 bases line up with TRBD1. The junction had 4 bases not matched to a gene; V was cut back by 0 bases and J by 2 bases. This CDR3 has 15 residues. The germline CDR1 and CDR2 sequences are GTSNPN and SVGIG (reference sequence). CDR3 DNA: TGTGCCTGGAGTGTACCAGGGGGGACTGGAAACACCATATATTTT. Translating it yields CAWSVPGGTGNTIYF. The whole variable domain, remainder taken from reference TRBV30 and TRBJ1-3, is SQTIHQWPATLVQPVGSPLSLECTVEGTSNPNLYWYRQAAGRGLQLLFYSVGIGQISSEVPQNLSASRPQDRQFILSSKKLLLSDSGFYLCAWSVPGGTGNTIYFGEGSWLTVV.

This sequence joins TRBV29-1 and TRBJ2-5; tentative D call: TRBD2 (6 bases). CDR3 size: 13 residues. The ends were cut back, 8 bases at V and 0 bases at J, with 13 bases in the middle. Germline V gene lookup returns CDR1 SQVTM and CDR2 ANQGSEA. This CDR3 reads CSTTGGNQETQYF. The CDR3 DNA reads TGCAGCACCACCGGGGGTAACCAAGAGACCCAGTACTTC.

The V and J genes are TRBV4-1 and TRBJ2-3; 7 bases line up with TRBD2. The CDR3 spans 16 residues. V gave up 3 bases and J gave up 2 bases; unmatched junction bases: 8. Germline assignment: CDR1 MGHRA and CDR2 YSYEKL. CDR3 sequence reads: CASSHEPGLVTDTQYF. The CDR3 region has the DNA TGCGCCAGCAGCCACGAACCCGGACTAGTCACAGATACGCAGTATTTT.

The chain uses TRBV5-4 and TRBJ2-7, with 9 bases aligning to TRBD2. CDR1 and CDR2 from the germline V gene are SGHNT and YYREEE (reference sequence). The CDR3 totals 16 residues. The V segment lost 1 base and the J segment 5 bases; nucleotides outside the gene matches: 10. CDR3 region: CASSLWAGGPANEQYF. CDR3 nucleotides: TGTGCCAGCAGCTTGTGGGCGGGAGGGCCTGCCAACGAGCAGTACTTC.

To note about this clone: The same CDR3 arises from other DNA sequences in this sample as well. V is TRBV5-1 and J is TRBJ2-2; D gene uncertain. CDR1 and CDR2 from the germline V gene are SGHRS and YFSETQ. V dropped 0 bases and J dropped 6 bases, with 6 bases sitting between them. The CDR3 contains 13 residues. CDR3 coding DNA: TGCGCCAGCAGCTTGGAGGTCGCCGGGGAGCTGTTTTTT. Its translation: CASSLEVAGELFF. Complete variable domain (other parts from reference TRBV5-1 and TRBJ2-2): KAGVTQTPRYLIKTRGQQVTLSCSPISGHRSVSWYQQTPGQGLQFLFEYFSETQRNKGNFPGRFSGRQFSNSRSEMNVSTLELGDSALYLCASSLEVAGELFFGEGSRLTVL.

This chain connects TRBV18 to TRBJ2-1; TRBD2 agrees at 14 bases. The CDR3 runs 19 residues. The V and J ends lost 3 bases and 2 bases, in that order; junction bases with no gene match: 9. Germline lookup yields CDR1 KGHSH and CDR2 LQKENI. This CDR3 reads CASSPAGTSGSSPYNEQFF. CDR3 nucleotide sequence: TGTGCCAGCTCACCCGCCGGGACTAGCGGGAGTTCACCCTACAATGAGCAGTTCTTC.

The chain employs TRBV5-1 and TRBJ2-1; 11 bases map to TRBD2. Germline V gene sequence: CDR1 SGHRS, CDR2 YFSETQ. V lost 5 bases, J lost 9 bases, and 10 bases stayed unmatched. The CDR3 sequence is 15 residues long. The CDR3 is CASSRGTSGISEQFF. As DNA, the CDR3 is TGCGCCAGCAGTCGGGGGACTAGCGGAATCAGTGAGCAGTTCTTC. Together with reference TRBV5-1 and TRBJ2-1, the CDR3 gives the full variable domain: KAGVTQTPRYLIKTRGQQVTLSCSPISGHRSVSWYQQTPGQGLQFLFEYFSETQRNKGNFPGRFSGRQFSNSRSEMNVSTLELGDSALYLCASSRGTSGISEQFFGPGTRLTVL.